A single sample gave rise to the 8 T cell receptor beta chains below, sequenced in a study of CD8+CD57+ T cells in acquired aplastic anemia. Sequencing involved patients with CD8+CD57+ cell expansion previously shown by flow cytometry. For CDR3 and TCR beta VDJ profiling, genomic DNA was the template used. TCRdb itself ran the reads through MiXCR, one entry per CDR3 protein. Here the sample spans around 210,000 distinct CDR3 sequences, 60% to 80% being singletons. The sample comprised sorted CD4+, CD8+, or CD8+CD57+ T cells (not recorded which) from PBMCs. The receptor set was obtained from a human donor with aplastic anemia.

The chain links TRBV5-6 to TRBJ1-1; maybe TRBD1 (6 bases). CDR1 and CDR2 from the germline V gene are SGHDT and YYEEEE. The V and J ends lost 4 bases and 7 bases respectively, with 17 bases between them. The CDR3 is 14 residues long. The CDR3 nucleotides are TGTGCCAGCAGCCGGGGGGCGGCTCGTAGTGAAGCTTTCTTT. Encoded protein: CASSRGAARSEAFF.

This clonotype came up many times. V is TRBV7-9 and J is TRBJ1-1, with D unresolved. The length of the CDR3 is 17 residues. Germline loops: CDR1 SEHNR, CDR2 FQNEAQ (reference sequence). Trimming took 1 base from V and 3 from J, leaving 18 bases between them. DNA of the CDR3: TGTGCCAGCAGCTTAGTCTCCTTTTTGACGGAGGACACTGAAGCTTTCTTT. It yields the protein CASSLVSFLTEDTEAFF.

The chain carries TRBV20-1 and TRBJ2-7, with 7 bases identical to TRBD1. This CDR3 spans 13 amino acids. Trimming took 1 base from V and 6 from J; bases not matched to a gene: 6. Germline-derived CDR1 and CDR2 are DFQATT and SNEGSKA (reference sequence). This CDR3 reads CSARAPTGFEQYF. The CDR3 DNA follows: TGCAGTGCTAGAGCCCCGACAGGGTTCGAGCAGTACTTC.

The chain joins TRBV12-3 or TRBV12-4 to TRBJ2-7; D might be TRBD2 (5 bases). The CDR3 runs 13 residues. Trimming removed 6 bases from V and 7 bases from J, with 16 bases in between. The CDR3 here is CASRALRGGEQYF. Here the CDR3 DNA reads TGTGCCAGCAGGGCGCTTCGGGGTGGAGAGCAGTACTTC.

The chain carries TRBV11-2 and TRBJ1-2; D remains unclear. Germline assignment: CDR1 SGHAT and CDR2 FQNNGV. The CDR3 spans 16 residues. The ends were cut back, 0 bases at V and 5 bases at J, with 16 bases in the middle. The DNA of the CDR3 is TGTGCCAGCAGCTTAGATCCCCAAACAGCGCAATATGGCTACACCTTC. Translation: CASSLDPQTAQYGYTF.

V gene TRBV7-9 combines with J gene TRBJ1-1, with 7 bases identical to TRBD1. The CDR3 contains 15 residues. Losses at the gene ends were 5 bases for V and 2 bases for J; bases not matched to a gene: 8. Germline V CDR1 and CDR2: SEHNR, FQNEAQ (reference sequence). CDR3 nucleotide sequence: TGTGCCAGCAGCCACTGGACAGGATTCAACACTGAAGCTTTCTTT. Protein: CASSHWTGFNTEAFF.

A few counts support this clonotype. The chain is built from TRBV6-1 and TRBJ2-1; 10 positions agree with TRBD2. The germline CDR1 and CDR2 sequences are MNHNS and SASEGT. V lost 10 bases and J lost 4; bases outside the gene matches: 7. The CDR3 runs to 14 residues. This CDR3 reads CAITASGGYNEQFF. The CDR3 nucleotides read TGTGCCATCACGGCTAGCGGGGGATACAATGAGCAGTTCTTC.

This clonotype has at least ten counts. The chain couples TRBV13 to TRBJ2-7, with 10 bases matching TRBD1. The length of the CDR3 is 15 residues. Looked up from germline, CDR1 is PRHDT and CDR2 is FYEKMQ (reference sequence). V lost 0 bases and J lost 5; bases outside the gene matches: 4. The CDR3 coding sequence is TGTGCCAGCAGCTTAGGGGGACAGGGGCTCCACGAGCAGTACTTC. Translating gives CASSLGGQGLHEQYF.